A selection of T cell receptor beta chains follows, all from one sample in a study of T-cell memory formation after mild COVID-19. TCRdb redid the calling of the 5' RACE reads with MiXCR, one entry per CDR3 protein. The data show under 450,000 distinct CDR3 sequences, more than 20% seen once. Source material: PBMCs or a T cell subset sorted from them (not recorded which). The receptors were sampled from an adult woman who had mild COVID-19 (a few samples of this study predate the infection). Cell type and time point are not known. Each CDR3 is given with its conserved first and last residue. Fields, in order: V gene, J gene, clone size, D gene, CDR3 protein, CDR3 DNA. D genes are given only for firm matches. Clone size appears in some rows only: once, few, many, or a class for an expanded clone.

TRBV3-1	TRBJ1-5	.	.	CASSQAGGSQPQHF	TGTGCCAGCAGCCAAGCCGGGGGTTCCCAGCCCCAGCATTTT
TRBV28	TRBJ2-7	few	TRBD1	CASSAADRGTGLCEQYF	TGTGCCAGCAGTGCCGCAGACCGGGGGACAGGGCTCTGCGAGCAGTACTTC
TRBV4-1	TRBJ1-1	.	.	CASSQDPGYITEAFF	TGCGCCAGCAGCCAAGATCCGGGGTATATAACTGAAGCTTTCTTT
TRBV20-1	TRBJ2-3	few	.	CSASEGSTDTQYF	TGCAGTGCTAGTGAGGGTAGCACAGATACGCAGTATTTT
TRBV7-8	TRBJ2-1	.	TRBD2	CASSRGTSGSWDEQFF	TGTGCCAGCAGCCGCGGGACTAGCGGGAGTTGGGATGAGCAGTTCTTC
TRBV9	TRBJ2-7	.	TRBD1	CASSSRQGVDEQYF	TGTGCCAGCAGCTCCAGACAGGGGGTGGACGAGCAGTACTTC
TRBV29-1	TRBJ2-7	.	TRBD1	CSVKTGASYEQYF	TGCAGCGTGAAGACAGGGGCGTCCTACGAGCAGTACTTC
TRBV5-1	TRBJ2-7	many	TRBD1	CASSTGQGAYEQYF	TGCGCCAGCAGCACCGGACAGGGGGCCTACGAGCAGTACTTC
TRBV7-2	TRBJ2-3	.	TRBD2	CASSSSGLSTDTQYF	TGTGCCAGCAGCTCTAGCGGCCTTAGCACAGATACGCAGTATTTT
TRBV6-5	TRBJ1-1	.	TRBD1	CASSSPPGQTEAFF	TGTGCCAGCAGTAGCCCCCCGGGACAGACTGAAGCTTTCTTT
TRBV7-9	TRBJ2-5	few	TRBD2	CASSSETSRETQYF	TGTGCCAGCAGCTCAGAGACTAGCCGGGAGACCCAGTACTTC
TRBV6-2/TRBV6-3	TRBJ1-2	.	.	CASSSYRAEASNYGYTF	TGTGCCAGCAGTTCTTACAGGGCCGAGGCCTCTAACTATGGCTACACCTTC
TRBV11-3	TRBJ2-1	few	.	CASSLQGIFSNEQFF	TGTGCCAGCAGCTTGCAGGGGATATTTAGCAATGAGCAGTTCTTC
TRBV15	TRBJ1-1	.	.	CATSREQGWTDTEAFF	TGTGCCACCAGCAGAGAGCAGGGCTGGACAGACACTGAAGCTTTCTTT